Presented here are 27 T cell receptor beta chains from one specimen sequenced in a study of blood T cell repertoires in COVID-19. The assay was immunoSEQ multiplex PCR, and TCRdb's table has in-frame clones only and misses some. The table shows 110,000 to 150,000 clones, with 70% to 80% occurring only once. The specimen was peripheral blood. The receptor set was obtained from a woman between 70 and 85 years old with COVID-19, enrolled during active disease.

V usage is TRBV5-6 and J usage is TRBJ2-7; TRBD1 might be the D (6 bases). Per the germline V gene, CDR1 is SGHDT and CDR2 is YYEEEE. V was shortened by 7 bases and J by 0 bases, with 26 bases between the two germline ends. There are 18 residues in the CDR3. The CDR3 DNA reads as TGTGCCAGCCCTAAAAGCAAGACCGAGGGGGAAGGCTCCTACGAGCAGTACTTC. Encoded protein: CASPKSKTEGEGSYEQYF.

The CDR3 protein is CASSQDWSPRGQPQHF. The CDR3 nucleotides are TGTGCCAGCAGCCAAGATTGGAGCCCCAGGGGTCAGCCCCAGCATTTT. The V call is TRBV3-1 (or the pseudogene TRBV3-2), the J call TRBJ1-5, with D perhaps matching TRBD1 (6 bases). There are 16 residues in the CDR3. Germline CDR1 and CDR2: LGHDT and YNNKEL (reference sequence). Trimming took 0 bases from V and 6 from J, leaving 15 bases between them.

This chain connects TRBV11-2 to TRBJ2-3, with 8 bases lining up with TRBD1. V dropped 3 bases and J dropped 5; count of bases not matched to a gene: 10. CDR1 SGHAT and CDR2 FQNNGV come from the germline V gene. This CDR3 is built from 16 residues. As DNA, the CDR3 is TGTGCCAGCAGCTTTGGCTTACAGGGGGTGAAAGATACGCAGTATTTT. Translated: CASSFGLQGVKDTQYF.

This rearrangement joins TRBV4-2 to TRBJ2-2; 8 bases agree with TRBD2. CDR1 is LGHNA, CDR2 YNFKEQ, per germline. J was trimmed by 2 bases and V by 0 bases; bases with no gene match: 5. The CDR3 runs to 17 residues. The CDR3 nucleotides read TGTGCCAGCAGCCAAGACGGCGGGGGGACAAACACCGGGGAGCTGTTTTTT. It encodes CASSQDGGGTNTGELFF.

The rearrangement joins TRBV7-2 to TRBJ2-6; 8 nucleotides line up with TRBD1. This CDR3 has 15 residues. V shed 5 bases and J 2 bases; nucleotides not matched to a gene: 2. Germline-derived CDR1 and CDR2 are SGHTA and FQGNSA. CDR3 bases: TGTGCCAGCAGCGCAGGGGGCGCTGGGGCCAACGTCCTGACTTTC. It encodes CASSAGGAGANVLTF.

This chain connects TRBV5-5 to TRBJ1-6; 9 positions agree with TRBD1. Trimming cost V 4 bases and J 7 bases; bases outside gene matches: 6. The germline gives CDR1 SGHKS, CDR2 YYEKEE (reference sequence). CDR3 length: 15 amino acids. The CDR3: CASSISGTGNSPLHF. DNA of the CDR3: TGTGCCAGCAGCATCAGCGGGACAGGGAATTCACCCCTCCACTTT.

V is TRBV11-3 and J is TRBJ2-7; perhaps TRBD2 as D (5 bases). The CDR3 has 15 amino acids. V lost 5 bases, J lost 0 bases, and 14 bases lay in between. Germline assignment: CDR1 SGHNT and CDR2 YENEEA. The CDR3 region has the DNA TGTGCCAGCAGCCTCCGCGGGTCTAGCTCCTACGAGCAGTACTTC. Amino acids: CASSLRGSSSYEQYF.

This CDR3 is CASSRDRDNSPLHF. DNA for the CDR3: TGTGCCAGCAGTCGGGACAGGGACAATTCACCCCTCCACTTT. The chain employs TRBV6-4 and TRBJ1-6; 9 positions agree with TRBD1. CDR1 and CDR2 from the germline V gene are MRHNA and SNTAGT. The CDR3 has 14 residues. V shed 5 bases and J 7 bases; nucleotides not matched to a gene: 3.

This chain joins TRBV3-1 (or the pseudogene TRBV3-2) and TRBJ1-2; maybe TRBD1 (6 bases). CDR3 length equals 16 residues. CDR1 is LGHDT, CDR2 YNNKEL, per germline (reference sequence). The V end was cut by 4 bases, the J end by 4 bases, with 19 bases between. CDR3 amino acids: CASSPMGGQRLYGYTF. The CDR3 DNA is TGTGCCAGCAGCCCAATGGGGGGGCAGCGCCTCTATGGCTACACCTTC.

V gene TRBV7-8 combines with J gene TRBJ1-2; D not resolved. Germline lookup yields CDR1 SGHVS and CDR2 FQNEAQ. This CDR3 region has 16 residues. Trimming cost V 0 bases and J 6 bases, with 17 bases left between them. The DNA for the CDR3 is TGTGCCAGCAGCTTAGCCGTCGGGAGGGAAGGTCATGGCTACACCTTC. This translates into CASSLAVGREGHGYTF.

This chain connects TRBV28 to TRBJ1-2; 11 bases line up with TRBD1. CDR3 size: 15 residues. Trimming removed 4 bases from V and 2 bases from J; junction bases left unmatched: 3. From germline, CDR1 is MDHEN and CDR2 SYDVKM. CDR3 amino acids: CASSSGQGANYGYTF. The DNA for the CDR3 is TGTGCCAGCAGTTCTGGACAGGGGGCGAACTATGGCTACACCTTC.

The chain is built from TRBV7-8 and TRBJ1-6, with TRBD1 matching over 8 bases. Germline CDR1 is SGHVS and CDR2 is FQNEAQ. V lost 1 base to trimming and J lost 6 bases; unmatched junction nucleotides: 5. The CDR3 runs to 16 residues. The DNA of the CDR3 is TGTGCCAGCAGCTTAGGTTGGACAGGGATTAATTCACCCCTCCACTTT. Its translation is CASSLGWTGINSPLHF.

V is TRBV18 and J is TRBJ1-5; D not certain. Trimming left V 1 base short and J 6 bases short, with 13 bases between. The germline V gene has CDR1 KGHSH and CDR2 LQKENI. This CDR3 contains 15 residues. CDR3 sequence reads: CASSPRTGGSQPQHF. As DNA, the CDR3 is TGTGCCAGCTCACCACGTACGGGAGGGAGTCAGCCCCAGCATTTT.

The chain recombines TRBV19 with TRBJ2-1, with 9 bases lining up with TRBD1. This CDR3 is built from 15 residues. CDR1 is LNHDA and CDR2 is SQIVND in the germline V gene (reference sequence). The junction had 5 bases not matched to a gene; V was cut back by 7 bases and J by 1 base. The CDR3 region is CASTSGQGSYNEQFF. CDR3 in DNA: TGTGCCAGTACCTCGGGACAGGGATCCTACAATGAGCAGTTCTTC. Based on the CDR3 plus reference TRBV19 and TRBJ2-1, the full variable domain is DGGITQSPKYLFRKEGQNVTLSCEQNLNHDAMYWYRQDPGQGLRLIYYSQIVNDFQKGDIAEGYSVSREKKESFPLTVTSAQKNPTAFYLCASTSGQGSYNEQFFGPGTRLTVL.

The rearrangement joins TRBV2 to TRBJ2-1; D gene uncertain. Trimming stripped 4 bases from V and 7 bases from J, with 5 bases between. The CDR3 spans 11 residues. Per germline, CDR1 SNHLY and CDR2 FYNNEI. DNA for the CDR3: TGTGCCAGCAGTGCCAGTAATGAGCAGTTCTTC. Protein: CASSASNEQFF.

This clone occurred once. The chain uses TRBV9 and TRBJ2-1, with TRBD2 identical over 12 bases. Germline trimming cut 0 bases from V and 9 bases from J; bases unmatched to any gene: 7. Germline CDR1 and CDR2: SGDLS and YYNGEE. The CDR3 is made up of 16 amino acids. Here the CDR3 reads CASSVVTSGGKSEQFF. CDR3 nucleotides: TGTGCCAGCAGCGTAGTTACTAGCGGGGGGAAAAGTGAGCAGTTCTTC.

The chain joins TRBV19 to TRBJ1-2; D possibly corresponds to TRBD1 (5 bases). The CDR3 has 15 residues. Trimming cost V 6 bases and J 8 bases, with 22 bases left between them. Per the germline V gene, CDR1 is LNHDA and CDR2 is SQIVND (reference sequence). The CDR3 DNA follows: TGTGCCAGTAGCCCCCAGGGCGGAGGGTCTATCGGCTACACCTTC. This translates into CASSPQGGGSIGYTF. The variable domain in full, completed from reference TRBV19 and TRBJ1-2, reads DGGITQSPKYLFRKEGQNVTLSCEQNLNHDAMYWYRQDPGQGLRLIYYSQIVNDFQKGDIAEGYSVSREKKESFPLTVTSAQKNPTAFYLCASSPQGGGSIGYTFGSGTRLTVV.

The gene calls are TRBV6-2 or TRBV6-3 and TRBJ2-4; the match to TRBD1 covers 7 bases. Germline assignment: CDR1 MNHEY and CDR2 SVGEGT. Trimming cost V 6 bases and J 6 bases; bases outside gene matches: 8. The CDR3 sequence is 14 residues long. DNA for the CDR3: TGTGCCAGCAGCCGAACAGGGGAGACAAACATTCAGTACTTC. This translates into CASSRTGETNIQYF.

This clone was seen once. This chain uses TRBV6-2 or TRBV6-3 with TRBJ1-2, with 7 bases identical to TRBD1. The J segment lost 8 bases and the V segment lost 2 bases, leaving 5 bases of the junction unmatched. CDR3 size: 13 residues. Germline assignment: CDR1 MNHEY and CDR2 SVGEGT. The CDR3 sequence: CASSYPTGNGYTF. CDR3 sequence (DNA): TGTGCCAGCAGTTACCCGACAGGGAACGGCTACACCTTC.

CDR3 DNA: TGCGCCAGCAGCCAAGATCGGGGAAACTCCTATAATTCACCCCTCCACTTT. Protein product: CASSQDRGNSYNSPLHF. This chain uses TRBV4-1 with TRBJ1-6; no clear D gene. Germline V CDR1 and CDR2: MGHRA, YSYEKL. V was shortened by 0 bases and J by 0 bases, with 9 bases between the two germline ends. This CDR3 spans 17 amino acids.

V is TRBV3-1 (or the pseudogene TRBV3-2) and J is TRBJ2-5, with 10 positions matching TRBD2. V shed 1 base and J 1 base; nucleotides not matched to a gene: 6. This CDR3 is built from 17 residues. Germline assignment: CDR1 LGHDT and CDR2 YNNKEL (reference sequence). The CDR3 loop is CASSQAVSGGAQETQYF. Here the CDR3 DNA reads TGTGCCAGCAGCCAAGCAGTAAGCGGGGGGGCCCAAGAGACCCAGTACTTC.

V and J are TRBV6-5 and TRBJ1-1, with TRBD1 matching 9 bases. This CDR3 spans 16 amino acids. Trimming cost V 2 bases and J 9 bases; bases outside gene matches: 13. Germline V gene sequence: CDR1 MNHEY, CDR2 SVGAGI. The CDR3: CASSYVGGHGQGKAFF. The CDR3, as DNA: TGTGCCAGCAGTTACGTGGGGGGACATGGACAGGGGAAAGCTTTCTTT.

This clone was observed a few times. This CDR3 reads CASISPDEGEGNGYTF. For the CDR3, the DNA is TGTGCCAGTATATCCCCAGACGAAGGGGAGGGAAATGGCTACACCTTC. The V gene is TRBV19, the J gene TRBJ1-2; weak D call: TRBD1 (5 bases). Germline V gene sequence: CDR1 LNHDA, CDR2 SQIVND (reference sequence). This CDR3 has 16 amino acids. V was clipped by 7 bases and J by 6 bases, with 24 bases between them.

The chain uses TRBV15 and TRBJ2-3; 7 bases map to TRBD2. The germline V gene encodes CDR1 LNHNV and CDR2 YYDKDF (reference sequence). The CDR3 totals 17 residues. V trimming: 0 bases; J trimming: 0 bases; junction bases outside the gene matches: 6. CDR3 amino acids: CATSREGGPSSTDTQYF. CDR3 in DNA: TGTGCCACCAGCAGAGAGGGAGGGCCTTCTAGCACAGATACGCAGTATTTT. Combining the CDR3 with reference TRBV15 and TRBJ2-3 gives the whole variable domain DAMVIQNPRYQVTQFGKPVTLSCSQTLNHNVMYWYQQKSSQAPKLLFHYYDKDFNNEADTPDNFQSRRPNTSFCFLDIRSPGLGDTAMYLCATSREGGPSSTDTQYFGPGTRLTVL.

The rearrangement joins TRBV6-2 or TRBV6-3 to TRBJ1-1; 7 nucleotides align to TRBD1. CDR3 length: 18 residues. J gave up 3 bases and V 2 bases, and 15 bases lay outside the gene matches. The germline gives CDR1 MNHEY, CDR2 SVGEGT. CDR3 loop: CASSYPRQGPMGHTEAFF. Here the CDR3 DNA reads TGTGCCAGCAGTTACCCTCGACAGGGACCTATGGGACACACTGAAGCTTTCTTT.

The genes are TRBV30 and TRBJ1-3; D ambiguous. The CDR3 is made up of 12 amino acids. Germline V gives CDR1 GTSNPN, CDR2 SVGIG (reference sequence). V was trimmed by 2 bases and J by 4 bases, leaving 6 bases between them. The DNA of the CDR3 is TGTGCCTGGAGTTTAGTCGGAAACACCATATATTTT. Amino acids: CAWSLVGNTIYF.

The chain uses TRBV20-1 and TRBJ2-1, with D unclear. The ends were cut back, 5 bases at V and 9 bases at J, with 11 bases in the middle. Germline V CDR1 and CDR2: DFQATT, SNEGSKA (reference sequence). The CDR3 length is 11 residues. CDR3 protein: CSARLASEQFF. The CDR3 DNA reads TGCAGTGCTCGATTGGCTAGTGAGCAGTTCTTC.